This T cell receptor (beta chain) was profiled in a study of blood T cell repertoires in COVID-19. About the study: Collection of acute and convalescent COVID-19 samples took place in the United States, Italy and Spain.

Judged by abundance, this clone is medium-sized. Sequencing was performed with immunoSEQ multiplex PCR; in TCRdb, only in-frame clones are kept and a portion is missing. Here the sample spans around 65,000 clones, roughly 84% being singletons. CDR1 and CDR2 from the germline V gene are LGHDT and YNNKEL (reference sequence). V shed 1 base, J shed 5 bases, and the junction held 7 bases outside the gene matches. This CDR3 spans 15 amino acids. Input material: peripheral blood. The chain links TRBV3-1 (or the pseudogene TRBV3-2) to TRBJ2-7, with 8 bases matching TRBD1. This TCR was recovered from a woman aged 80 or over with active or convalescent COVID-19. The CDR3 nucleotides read TGTGCCAGCAGCCAAGCTGGACAGGGAGGCCACGAGCAGTACTTC. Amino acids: CASSQAGQGGHEQYF.